This record covers a single TCR beta chain. Its antigen is undetermined. This PCR relied on a set of 60 Vbeta primers and 13 Jbeta primers. Generated by immunoSEQ multiplex PCR, the TCRdb table keeps only in-frame clones and is missing some. This sample has 190,000 or so clones; roughly 80% occur once, and the top ten carry about 0.36%. This sample is drawn from a study of cytomegalovirus exposure and HLA in healthy donors. Study information: One earlier analysis, a look at 150 million to 200 million T cells, found 117 million unique TCR beta sequences. Study-wide results and limits: For presence/absence analyses, sequencing depth was assumed to be roughly uniform across donors. A later analysis linked a missense variant in DCLRE1C to the trimming of TCR beta V and J genes. At a 0.05 false discovery rate, a later analysis found 18,000 or so TCR beta sequences to be associated with HLA alleles.

J gave up 2 bases and V 1 base, and 6 bases lay outside the gene matches. Germline CDR1 is LGHNA and CDR2 is YSLEER. The CDR3 has 16 amino acids. This chain uses TRBV4-3 with TRBJ2-3, with 7 bases aligning to TRBD2. The source of this sequence is a male donor in good health and CMV-seropositive. The sample comprised PBMCs. The CDR3 loop is CASSQGEGRLTDTQYF. In DNA form, the CDR3 reads TGCGCCAGCAGCCAAGGGGAGGGGAGGCTCACAGATACGCAGTATTTT.